This is a list of T cell receptor beta chains from one sample in a study of T cell responses to AZD1222 COVID-19 vaccine. Sequencing used immunoSEQ multiplex PCR; TCRdb keeps in-frame clones, though not all of them. The sample has 150,000 to 200,000 clones; 85% to 95% are singletons. This specimen was peripheral blood, taken on day 0 of AZD1222 vaccination. These receptors came from an adult in good health. Both conserved end residues are part of each CDR3. The D gene is left open where the match is weak. The size entry is marked missing in some rows and otherwise reads once, few, many or a size class.

CDR3 DNA,CDR3 protein,D gene,clone size,V gene,J gene
TGCAGTGCTAGAGATTTCCCAGAAGCTTTCTTT,CSARDFPEAFF,.,once,TRBV20-1,TRBJ1-1
TGCGCCAGCAGCCTCCAGATCACAGATACGCAGTATTTT,CASSLQITDTQYF,.,.,TRBV4-3,TRBJ2-3
TGTGCCAGCAGCTCGCCCGGGACAGCGAACACTGAAGCTTTCTTT,CASSSPGTANTEAFF,TRBD1,.,TRBV7-3,TRBJ1-1
TGTGCCATCAGTAGAATGTCGGCTGTGAAGCACGGGGAGCTGTTTTTT,CAISRMSAVKHGELFF,.,few,TRBV10-3,TRBJ2-2
TGTGCCATCAGGGCGACAAAGGATGAAGCTTTCTTT,CAIRATKDEAFF,.,once,TRBV10-3,TRBJ1-1
TGTGCCACCAGCAGAGACGGCGTAAACGCTGAAGCTTTCTTT,CATSRDGVNAEAFF,.,.,TRBV15,TRBJ1-1
TGTGCCAGCTCACCAGGACTAGCGGTTCTGGGAGAGCAGTACTTC,CASSPGLAVLGEQYF,TRBD2,.,TRBV18,TRBJ2-7
TGTGCCTGGAGTAGTGGACTAGCGGGAGAAGTCGCCTACAATGAGCAGTTCTTC,CAWSSGLAGEVAYNEQFF,TRBD2,.,TRBV30,TRBJ2-1
TGTGCCAGCTCACCACCGGGGGTTTCTGAAGCTTTCTTT,CASSPPGVSEAFF,.,once,TRBV18,TRBJ1-1
TGCGCCAGCAGCCAACCCAGGGGGACACCTGAAGCTTTCTTT,CASSQPRGTPEAFF,TRBD1,.,TRBV4-1,TRBJ1-1
TGTGCCAGCAGCCATACCCGAGGTGGTTCTGAAGCTTTCTTT,CASSHTRGGSEAFF,.,.,TRBV7-9,TRBJ1-1
TGTGCCATCACAGAGCCTAACTATGGCTACACCTTC,CAITEPNYGYTF,.,.,TRBV10-3,TRBJ1-2
TGTGCCAGCAGCCCCCCGACTAGAATGGGTGAAGCTTTCTTT,CASSPPTRMGEAFF,.,.,TRBV3-1/TRBV3-2,TRBJ1-1
TGTGCCAGCAGTCCCCGTGCAAAGGTACGCGCAGATACGCAGTATTTT,CASSPRAKVRADTQYF,.,.,TRBV27,TRBJ2-3
TGCGCCAGCAGCTCGTCCGCCAACCGCCCGATGGGGGAGACCCAGTACTTC,CASSSSANRPMGETQYF,.,.,TRBV5-1,TRBJ2-5
TGTGCCAGCAGTCCGGGGGGGAACACTGAAGCTTTCTTT,CASSPGGNTEAFF,.,.,TRBV2,TRBJ1-1
TGTGCCAGCAGCCAAGGGGCCGGGCGTACTGAAGCTTTCTTT,CASSQGAGRTEAFF,.,.,TRBV3-1/TRBV3-2,TRBJ1-1